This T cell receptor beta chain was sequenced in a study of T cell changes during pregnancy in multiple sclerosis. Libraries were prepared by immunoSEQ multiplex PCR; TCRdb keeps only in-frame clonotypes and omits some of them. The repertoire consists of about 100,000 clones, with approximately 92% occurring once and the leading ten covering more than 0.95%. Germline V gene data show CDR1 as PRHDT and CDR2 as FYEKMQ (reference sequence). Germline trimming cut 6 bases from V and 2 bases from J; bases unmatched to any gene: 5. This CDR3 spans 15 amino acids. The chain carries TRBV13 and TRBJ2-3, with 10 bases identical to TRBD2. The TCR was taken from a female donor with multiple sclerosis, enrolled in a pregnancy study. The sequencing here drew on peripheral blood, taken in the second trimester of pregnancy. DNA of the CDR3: TGTGCCAGCAGGGAAGCGGGGGGGCCCACAGATACGCAGTATTTT. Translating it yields CASREAGGPTDTQYF.